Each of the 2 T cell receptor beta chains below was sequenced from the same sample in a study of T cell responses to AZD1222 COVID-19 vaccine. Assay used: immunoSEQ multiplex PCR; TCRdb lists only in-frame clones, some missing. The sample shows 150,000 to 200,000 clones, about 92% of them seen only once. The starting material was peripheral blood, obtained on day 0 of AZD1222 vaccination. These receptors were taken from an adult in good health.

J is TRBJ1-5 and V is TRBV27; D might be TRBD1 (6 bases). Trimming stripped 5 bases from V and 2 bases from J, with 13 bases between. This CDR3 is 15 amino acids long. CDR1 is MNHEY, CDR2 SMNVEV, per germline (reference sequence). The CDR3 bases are TGTGCCAGCAGTCCCGACAGGTTGGGCAATCAGCCCCAGCATTTT. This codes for CASSPDRLGNQPQHF.

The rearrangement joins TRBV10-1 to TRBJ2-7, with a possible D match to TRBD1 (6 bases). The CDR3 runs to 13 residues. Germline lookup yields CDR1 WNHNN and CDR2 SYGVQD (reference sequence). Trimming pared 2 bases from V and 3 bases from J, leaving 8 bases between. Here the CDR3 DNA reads TGCGCCAGCAGTGAGAAACAGGGCTACGAGCAGTACTTC. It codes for CASSEKQGYEQYF.